The 11 T cell receptor beta chains presented below share a single source sample, sequenced in a study of blood T cell repertoires in COVID-19. Assay: immunoSEQ multiplex PCR; the TCRdb copy retains only in-frame clones and omits some. The data show around 100,000 clones, around nine tenths seen once. Sample: peripheral blood. These TCRs come from a man aged 50 or older in a cohort sampled during active COVID-19.

Regarding this clone: Different DNA sequences within this sample yield the same CDR3. The chain is built from TRBV21-1 and TRBJ1-5; TRBD1, the table's D call, lacks a check against the DNA. TRBV21-1 is given as a pseudogene. CDR3 size: 15 residues. CDR3 bases: TGTGCCAGCAGCAAAGTCGGCAGGGGTCGGGGGCCCCAGCATTTT. Its protein product is CASSKVGRGRGPQHF.

V and J are TRBV12-3 or TRBV12-4 and TRBJ2-2; D ambiguous. Trimming left V 3 bases short and J 6 bases short, with 8 bases between. The CDR3 runs 13 residues. The CDR3 bases are TGTGCCAGCAGTTTCGGTCGGGCCGGGGAGCTGTTTTTT. Amino acids: CASSFGRAGELFF.

The V gene is TRBV2, the J gene TRBJ2-5; TRBD2 matches at 8 bases. V was clipped by 2 bases and J by 14 bases; unmatched bases: 7. Germline-derived CDR1 and CDR2 are SNHLY and FYNNEI. This CDR3 contains 12 residues. The CDR3 here is CASSERGGPIYF. The CDR3 DNA reads TGTGCCAGCAGTGAACGGGGGGGGCCCATCTACTTC.

This chain links TRBV6-6 with TRBJ1-1; maybe TRBD1 (5 bases). Trimming removed 2 bases from V and 0 bases from J, with 10 bases in between. CDR3 length equals 15 residues. Germline V lookup: CDR1 MNHNY, CDR2 SVGAGI (reference sequence). The CDR3 region is CASSYGTGVNTEAFF. CDR3 bases: TGTGCCAGCAGTTACGGGACGGGAGTGAACACTGAAGCTTTCTTT.

This sequence joins TRBV5-6 and TRBJ2-5, with 7 bases identical to TRBD1. CDR1 and CDR2 (germline): SGHDT, YYEEEE. V trimming: 2 bases; J trimming: 5 bases; junction bases outside the gene matches: 15. The CDR3 is 17 residues long. This CDR3 reads CASSFWPGTDVGETQYF. The CDR3 DNA reads as TGTGCCAGCAGCTTTTGGCCCGGGACAGATGTTGGGGAGACCCAGTACTTC.

The chain employs TRBV7-8 and TRBJ2-4; possible D gene TRBD1, 8 bases. From germline, CDR1 is SGHVS and CDR2 FQNEAQ. The CDR3 is 13 amino acids. V gave up 4 bases and J gave up 9 bases, with 13 bases separating them. As DNA, the CDR3 is TGTGCCAGCAGCTCTACAGGGGGGGTCATTCAGTACTTC. Residues: CASSSTGGVIQYF. Combining the CDR3 with reference TRBV7-8 and TRBJ2-4 gives the whole variable domain GAGVSQSPRYKVAKRGQDVALRCDPISGHVSLFWYQQALGQGPEFLTYFQNEAQLDKSGLPSDRFFAERPEGSVSTLKIQRTQQEDSAVYLCASSSTGGVIQYFGAGTRLSVL.

This clone was counted a few times. The chain couples TRBV11-2 to TRBJ1-2; no definite D call. This CDR3 has 15 residues. CDR1 SGHAT and CDR2 FQNNGV come from the germline V gene. Trimming cost V 0 bases and J 7 bases, with 15 bases left between them. The CDR3, as DNA: TGTGCCAGCAGCTTAGAGAACTCGGGGTGGGGTGGCTACACCTTC. Its translation: CASSLENSGWGGYTF.

The chain has TRBV6-1 and TRBJ2-3, with 12 bases lining up with TRBD2. This CDR3 comprises 16 residues. The ends lost 4 bases at V and 4 bases at J; junction bases unmatched: 6. Germline CDR1 and CDR2: MNHNS and SASEGT. The CDR3 DNA reads as TGTGCCAGCAGTGGACTTCTAGCGGGGGGGGCAGATACGCAGTATTTT. This encodes CASSGLLAGGADTQYF.

This clone has just a few counts. V and J are TRBV2 and TRBJ2-3, with 9 bases fitting TRBD1. Losses at the gene ends were 1 base for V and 3 bases for J; bases not matched to a gene: 2. The germline V gene has CDR1 SNHLY and CDR2 FYNNEI. There are 15 residues in the CDR3. For the CDR3, the DNA is TGTGCCAGCAGTGAAGAGGGACAGGGAACAGATACGCAGTATTTT. It codes for CASSEEGQGTDTQYF.

The CDR3 here is CASSQQRGGYNEQFF. The CDR3 bases are TGTGCCAGCAGCCAACAGCGGGGGGGCTACAATGAGCAGTTCTTC. The rearrangement uses TRBV4-2 and TRBJ2-1, with 10 bases that match TRBD2. The CDR3 sequence is 15 residues long. The V and J ends lost 2 bases and 3 bases, in that order; junction bases with no gene match: 1. Germline CDR1 LGHNA, CDR2 YNFKEQ.

The V and J genes are TRBV5-6 and TRBJ2-4, with 9 bases identical to TRBD2. The CDR3 totals 15 residues. J gave up 8 bases and V 5 bases, and 11 bases lay outside the gene matches. Germline CDR1 and CDR2: SGHDT and YYEEEE. The CDR3 region has the DNA TGTGCCAGCAGGTCCCGCGGGGGGGCCGCGGACATTCAGTACTTC. It is translated as CASRSRGGAADIQYF.